This T cell receptor beta chain was sequenced in a study of CD8 T cells in Susac syndrome. As for the study in general: When blood was drawn, the patients with Susac syndrome were therapy-naive, on corticosteroids, or on intravenous immunoglobulin alone.

Purification of the CD8+ and CD4+ T cells relied on negative isolation, and TEMRA cells underwent FACS enrichment. After extraction with the RNeasy kit, roughly 0.45 to 1 ug of the RNA was reverse transcribed using random hexamers. TCRdb reanalysed the immunoSEQ multiplex PCR reads using MiXCR and keeps one entry per CDR3 protein. The data hold some 150,000 distinct CDR3 sequences, with roughly 95% observed a single time. Germline loops: CDR1 SQVTM, CDR2 ANQGSEA. CDR3 length equals 13 residues. V was clipped by 6 bases and J by 1 base, with 12 bases between them. The rearrangement links TRBV29-1 to TRBJ1-1; D remains ambiguous. The receptor comes from a human donor with Susac syndrome. The sequencing input was CD4+ T cells from PBMCs. DNA of the CDR3: TGCAGCGTGAGAGCCCGGGAGAACACTGAAGCTTTCTTT. This sequence encodes CSVRARENTEAFF.